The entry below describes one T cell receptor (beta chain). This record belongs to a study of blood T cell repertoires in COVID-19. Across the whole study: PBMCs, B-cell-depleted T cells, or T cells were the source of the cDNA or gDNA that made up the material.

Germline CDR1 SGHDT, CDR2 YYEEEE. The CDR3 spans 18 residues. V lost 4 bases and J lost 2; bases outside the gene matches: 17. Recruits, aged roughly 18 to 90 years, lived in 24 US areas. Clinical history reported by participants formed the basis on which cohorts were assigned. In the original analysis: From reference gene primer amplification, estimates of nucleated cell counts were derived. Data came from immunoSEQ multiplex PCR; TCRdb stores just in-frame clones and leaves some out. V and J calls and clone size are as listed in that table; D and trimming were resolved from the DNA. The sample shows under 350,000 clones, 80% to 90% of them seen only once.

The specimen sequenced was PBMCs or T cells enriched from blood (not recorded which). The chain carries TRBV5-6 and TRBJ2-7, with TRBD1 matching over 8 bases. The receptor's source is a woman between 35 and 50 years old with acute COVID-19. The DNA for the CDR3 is TGTGCCAGCAGCCCGGCAGGGGGCGGATACGGGAGAACCTACGAGCAGTACTTC. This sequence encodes CASSPAGGGYGRTYEQYF.